This T cell receptor (beta chain) is drawn from a study of shared clonotypes between healthy human individuals. Findings and caveats of the study: Naive CD4 clonotypes overlapped across a handful of donors at roughly 5%. Sample collection involved blood only; tissue repertoires are likely different.

The CDR3 extends over 14 amino acids. Looked up from germline, CDR1 is MGHDK and CDR2 is SYGVNS. V shed 6 bases and J shed 3 bases, with 11 bases lying between them. This clone was counted a few times. Antigen: not known. At a deep level, the assay was run. Here immunoSEQ multiplex PCR was the method, and the copy in TCRdb shows in-frame clones only, minus some. Of roughly 2,500,000 clones listed, approximately 94% are singletons. The rearrangement joins TRBV25-1 to TRBJ2-2; D is undetermined. Sequenced input: naive CD4+ T cells from PBMCs. Subset here: CD45RA+ positively selected. This TCR derives from a man in his late teens or twenties in good health. Some clones in this sample may be carry-over from other donors' samples. The CDR3 DNA reads as TGTGCCAGCAGGGACGGGCCCTACACCGGGGAGCTGTTTTTT. Translating it yields CASRDGPYTGELFF.